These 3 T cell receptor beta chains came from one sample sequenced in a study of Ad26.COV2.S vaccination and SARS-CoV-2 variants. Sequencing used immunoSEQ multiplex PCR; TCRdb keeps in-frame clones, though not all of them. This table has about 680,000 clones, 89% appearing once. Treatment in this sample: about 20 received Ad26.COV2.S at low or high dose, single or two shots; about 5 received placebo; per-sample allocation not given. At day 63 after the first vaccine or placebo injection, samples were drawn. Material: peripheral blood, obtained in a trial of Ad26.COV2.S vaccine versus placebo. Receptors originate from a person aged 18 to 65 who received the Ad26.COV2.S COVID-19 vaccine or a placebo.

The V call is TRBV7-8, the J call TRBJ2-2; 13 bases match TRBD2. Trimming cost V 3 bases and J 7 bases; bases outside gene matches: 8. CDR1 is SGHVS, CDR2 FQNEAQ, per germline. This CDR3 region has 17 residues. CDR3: CASSFPGLAGAGGELFF. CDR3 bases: TGTGCCAGCAGCTTCCCTGGACTAGCGGGAGCGGGCGGGGAGCTGTTTTTT.

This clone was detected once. The DNA for the CDR3 is TGCGCCAGCAGCTTGGACGGGGCCCCTCGGTACGAGCAGTACTTC. Its protein is CASSLDGAPRYEQYF. The chain has TRBV5-1 and TRBJ2-7, with D possibly called TRBD1 or TRBD2 (5 bases each). With 0 bases removed from V and 4 bases from J, the gap between germline ends came to 14 bases. The CDR3 totals 15 residues. Germline CDR1 SGHRS, CDR2 YFSETQ.

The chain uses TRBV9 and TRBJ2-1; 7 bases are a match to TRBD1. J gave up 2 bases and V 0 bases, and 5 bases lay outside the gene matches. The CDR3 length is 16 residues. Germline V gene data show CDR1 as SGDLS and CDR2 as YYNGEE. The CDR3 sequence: CASSVEVGGPYNEQFF. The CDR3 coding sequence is TGTGCCAGCAGCGTAGAGGTAGGGGGCCCCTACAATGAGCAGTTCTTC. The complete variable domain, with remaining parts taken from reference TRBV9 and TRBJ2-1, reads DSGVTQTPKHLITATGQRVTLRCSPRSGDLSVYWYQQSLDQGLQFLIQYYNGEERAKGNILERFSAQQFPDLHSELNLSSLELGDSALYFCASSVEVGGPYNEQFFGPGTRLTVL.